The present TCR beta chain was sequenced within a study of post-analysis software for immune sequencing data. Study-level findings and limits: Compared with controls, patients had more of 4 to 6 TRBV segments, including TRBV5-6, TRBV5-1 and TRBV20-1. Multiple sclerosis patients had significantly lower normalized Chao1 diversity than controls.

Trimming removed 1 base at V and 2 bases at J, with 21 bases between. The CDR3 runs to 18 residues. CDR1 is SEHNR, CDR2 FQNEAQ, per germline (reference sequence). With respect to this clonotype: Antigen specificity is unknown.

The library was made from cDNA and included unique molecular identifiers. T cells numbering about 0.85 to 10 million yielded about 500,000 cDNA molecules. Using its own MiXCR run on the PCR reads, TCRdb lists one record per CDR3 protein. The sample shows about 770,000 distinct CDR3 sequences, about 43% of them seen only once. Sequenced material: blood. The chain uses TRBV7-9 and TRBJ2-7, with D perhaps given as TRBD1 or TRBD2 (6 bases each). This TCR was recovered from a girl between 10 and 17 years old with multiple sclerosis. The CDR3 nucleotides read TGTGCCAGCAGCTTAGAGGGGGGAATCCCCCTATCCCCCTACGAGCAGTACTTC. Its translation: CASSLEGGIPLSPYEQYF.